This T cell receptor (beta chain) was obtained from a study of CD8+ T cells in alopecia areata. Study-wide background: It was 6 to 18 months of tofacitinib, and then there were 6 months off drug.

General observations from the study: Clonality was higher in lesional than normal scalp, especially in alopecia totalis/universalis.

In regard to this clone: Its antigen is as yet unknown.

After isolation, RNA underwent reverse transcription to generate cDNA as the sequencing template. Sequenced by immunoSEQ multiplex PCR; TCRdb stores in-frame clones only, minus some. The sample carries approximately 150,000 clones, roughly 50% recorded once. Samples from alopecia areata patients were lesional scalp punch biopsies and peripheral blood. PBMCs, the starting material, were the source of sorted CD4+ and CD8+ T cells. The germline V and J ends were trimmed by 7 bases and 1 base, with 16 bases remaining between them. The germline CDR1 and CDR2 sequences are SQVTM and ANQGSEA. CDR3 size: 14 residues.

The rearrangement links TRBV29-1 to TRBJ1-1; D might be TRBD1 (6 bases). The receptor was derived from a human donor with alopecia areata. The sequenced material came from CD4+ T cells sorted from blood. The CDR3 sequence: CSASRTESNTEAFF. In DNA, the CDR3 is TGCAGCGCTTCCAGGACAGAATCGAACACTGAAGCTTTCTTT.